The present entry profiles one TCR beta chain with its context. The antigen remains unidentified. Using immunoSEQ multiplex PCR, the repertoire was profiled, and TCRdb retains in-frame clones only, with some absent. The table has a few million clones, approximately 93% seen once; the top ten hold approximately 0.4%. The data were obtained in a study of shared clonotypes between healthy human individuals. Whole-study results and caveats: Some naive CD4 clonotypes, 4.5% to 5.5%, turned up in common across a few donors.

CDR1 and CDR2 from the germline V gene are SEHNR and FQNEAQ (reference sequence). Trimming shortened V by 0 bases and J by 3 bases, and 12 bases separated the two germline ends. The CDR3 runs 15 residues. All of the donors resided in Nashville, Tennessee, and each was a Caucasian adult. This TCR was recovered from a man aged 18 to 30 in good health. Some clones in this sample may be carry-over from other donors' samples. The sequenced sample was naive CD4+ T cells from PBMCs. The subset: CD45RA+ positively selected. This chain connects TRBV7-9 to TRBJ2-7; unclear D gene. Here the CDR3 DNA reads TGTGCCAGCAGCTTAGCGTGGCAGGTTGGCTACGAGCAGTACTTC. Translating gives CASSLAWQVGYEQYF.